These 26 T cell receptor beta chains originate from one sample sequenced in a study of beta chain features in type 1 diabetes. Overall study results and limits: Significant though moderate, a shortening of TCRB CDR3s appeared in all four CD4+ subsets of Type 1 diabetes patients.

Which antigens these TCRs recognize remains unknown. The authors reverse transcribed all of the isolated RNA, so sequencing captured expressed TCRB transcripts. Assay used: immunoSEQ multiplex PCR; TCRdb lists only in-frame clones, some missing. The table has roughly 730,000 clones, around 15% seen once. The specimen sequenced was naive CD4+ T cells from blood. Receptors originate from a man aged 18 to 29 with type 1 diabetes.

This clone has more than one count but fewer than ten. V and J are TRBV10-3 and TRBJ1-2, with D maybe TRBD1 (6 bases). CDR3 length: 14 residues. The ends were cut back, 6 bases at V and 0 bases at J, with 11 bases in the middle. The V gene's germline CDR1 is ENHRY and CDR2 SYGVKD. The CDR3, as DNA: TGTGCCATCAGGGGACACCTAGCTAACTATGGCTACACCTTC. Its translation is CAIRGHLANYGYTF.

This clone was seen a handful of times. The chain uses TRBV6-1 and TRBJ2-2, with a possible D match to TRBD1 (6 bases). The CDR3 covers 15 residues. Germline lookup yields CDR1 MNHNS and CDR2 SASEGT. Trimming took off 4 bases at V and 10 bases at J, with 19 bases between the two ends. CDR3 in amino acids: CASSGITGSPEELFF. The CDR3 nucleotides read TGTGCCAGCAGTGGTATAACAGGGAGTCCGGAGGAGCTGTTTTTT.

The rearrangement uses TRBV7-9 and TRBJ2-3, with D perhaps being TRBD1 or TRBD2 (5 bases each). The CDR3 extends over 16 amino acids. CDR1 is SEHNR and CDR2 is FQNEAQ in the germline V gene (reference sequence). V shed 5 bases and J shed 2 bases, with 17 bases lying between them. For the CDR3, the DNA is TGTGCCAGCAGCCCTCTGGGGGTCAGGGACACAGATACGCAGTATTTT. Translation: CASSPLGVRDTDTQYF.

This clone has just a few counts. The CDR3 here is CASSPDRGANGYTF. For the CDR3, the DNA is TGCGCCAGCAGCCCGGACAGGGGCGCCAATGGCTACACCTTC. The V and J genes are TRBV5-1 and TRBJ1-2; 9 nucleotides align to TRBD1. The CDR3 spans 14 residues. The V gene's germline CDR1 is SGHRS and CDR2 YFSETQ. The ends lost 4 bases at V and 6 bases at J; junction bases unmatched: 7. Complete variable domain (other parts from reference TRBV5-1 and TRBJ1-2): KAGVTQTPRYLIKTRGQQVTLSCSPISGHRSVSWYQQTPGQGLQFLFEYFSETQRNKGNFPGRFSGRQFSNSRSEMNVSTLELGDSALYLCASSPDRGANGYTFGSGTRLTVV.

This clone was seen more than once but under ten times. This chain joins TRBV13 and TRBJ1-1; 8 positions match TRBD1. V was pared by 4 bases and J by 4 bases, with 11 bases of the junction left unmatched. Germline CDR1 and CDR2: PRHDT and FYEKMQ (reference sequence). This CDR3 is 16 amino acids long. Written as DNA, the CDR3 is TGTGCCAGCAGCTCCTACAGGGGGACGGGGACCACTGAAGCTTTCTTT. It yields the protein CASSSYRGTGTTEAFF. The full variable domain, its missing parts supplied by reference TRBV13 and TRBJ1-1, is AAGVIQSPRHLIKEKRETATLKCYPIPRHDTVYWYQQGPGQDPQFLISFYEKMQSDKGSIPDRFSAQQFSDYHSELNMSSLELGDSALYFCASSSYRGTGTTEAFFGQGTRLTVV.

This clone was counted only a few times. The chain recombines TRBV9 with TRBJ1-6; TRBD1 aligns across 9 bases. Germline trimming cut 3 bases from V and 9 bases from J; bases unmatched to any gene: 7. Germline V gene lookup returns CDR1 SGDLS and CDR2 YYNGEE. This CDR3 has 15 residues. DNA for the CDR3: TGTGCCAGCAGCGCCGGGACAGGGATAGGTTCACCCCTCCACTTT. It is translated as CASSAGTGIGSPLHF.

J is TRBJ2-5 and V is TRBV7-2, with D perhaps matching TRBD1 or TRBD2 (6 bases each). In germline, CDR1 is SGHTA, CDR2 FQGNSA. The CDR3 is made up of 14 amino acids. V was shortened by 5 bases and J by 5 bases, with 15 bases between the two germline ends. The CDR3 sequence is CASSRLSGAETQYF. The CDR3 DNA reads as TGTGCCAGCAGCCGTCTCTCGGGGGCGGAGACCCAGTACTTC.

The chain has TRBV5-4 and TRBJ1-5; D possibly corresponds to TRBD1 (6 bases). The length of the CDR3 is 15 residues. Germline loops: CDR1 SGHNT, CDR2 YYREEE (reference sequence). V was pared by 0 bases and J by 2 bases, with 9 bases between. Here the CDR3 reads CASSLAGVGNQPQHF. CDR3 in DNA: TGTGCCAGCAGCTTGGCAGGGGTCGGCAATCAGCCCCAGCATTTT.

The V and J genes are TRBV9 and TRBJ2-3; perhaps D is TRBD1 or TRBD2 (6 bases each). V gave up 3 bases and J gave up 2 bases, with 13 bases separating them. Germline V lookup: CDR1 SGDLS, CDR2 YYNGEE. The CDR3 is 15 amino acids. This CDR3 is CASSGRGELTDTQYF. CDR3 in DNA: TGTGCCAGCAGCGGGAGGGGGGAACTCACAGATACGCAGTATTTT. Combining the CDR3 with reference TRBV9 and TRBJ2-3 gives the whole variable domain DSGVTQTPKHLITATGQRVTLRCSPRSGDLSVYWYQQSLDQGLQFLIQYYNGEERAKGNILERFSAQQFPDLHSELNLSSLELGDSALYFCASSGRGELTDTQYFGPGTRLTVL.

The CDR3 spells CAWKVGPGAFF. CDR3 bases: TGTGCCTGGAAGGTGGGGCCGGGGGCTTTCTTT. The gene calls are TRBV30 and TRBJ1-1; D may be TRBD1 (5 bases). Trimming left V 4 bases short and J 11 bases short, with 14 bases between. CDR1 and CDR2 (germline): GTSNPN, SVGIG (reference sequence). This CDR3 is built from 11 residues.

This clone appeared a few times. The V gene is TRBV18, the J gene TRBJ2-3; 8 positions match TRBD2. V lost 1 base and J lost 6; bases outside the gene matches: 9. This CDR3 has 16 amino acids. The germline V gene has CDR1 KGHSH and CDR2 LQKENI. For the CDR3, the DNA is TGTGCCAGCTCACCACTTACTAGCGGATCGGGGGATACGCAGTATTTT. Protein: CASSPLTSGSGDTQYF.

CDR3 nucleotides: TGTGCCAGCAGCCTAAGACAGGGCACTGAAGCTTTCTTT. It codes for CASSLRQGTEAFF. The chain uses TRBV7-9 and TRBJ1-1; 7 nucleotides match TRBD1. The CDR3 is 13 amino acids. V shed 5 bases and J 4 bases; nucleotides not matched to a gene: 4. Germline loops: CDR1 SEHNR, CDR2 FQNEAQ (reference sequence).

This clone was counted a few times. V and J are TRBV5-8 and TRBJ2-1; the D gene is possibly TRBD2 (6 bases). Trimming removed 1 base from V and 4 bases from J, with 15 bases in between. This CDR3 is built from 16 residues. Per germline, CDR1 SGHTS and CDR2 YDEGEE. The CDR3, as DNA: TGTGCCAGCAGCTTGTCCCCGGGGACTCCTTACAATGAGCAGTTCTTC. This translates into CASSLSPGTPYNEQFF.

This clone was seen a handful of times. The V and J genes are TRBV6-5 and TRBJ1-1; D is uncertain. The CDR3 loop spans 12 amino acids. Germline assignment: CDR1 MNHEY and CDR2 SVGAGI. Trimming cost V 6 bases and J 2 bases, with 7 bases left between them. The CDR3 region is CASSRVNTEAFF. CDR3 nucleotide sequence: TGTGCCAGCAGCCGAGTTAACACTGAAGCTTTCTTT.

This clone was detected only a few times. The chain recombines TRBV2 with TRBJ2-7; the match to TRBD1 covers 7 bases. Germline V CDR1 and CDR2: SNHLY, FYNNEI. The trim removed 8 bases at V and 5 bases at J, leaving 12 bases unmatched. CDR3 size: 14 residues. This chain's CDR3 is CASHDATGSNEQYF. The CDR3 DNA follows: TGTGCCAGCCACGATGCGACAGGGTCCAACGAGCAGTACTTC.

This clone has a handful of counts. V and J are TRBV7-2 and TRBJ2-2, with D possibly matching TRBD1 (5 bases). CDR1 is SGHTA, CDR2 FQGNSA, per germline. The CDR3 is 15 amino acids. Trimming stripped 5 bases from V and 3 bases from J, with 13 bases between. Written as DNA, the CDR3 is TGTGCCAGCAGCCTACGTGTAGGGGACACCGGGGAGCTGTTTTTT. It codes for CASSLRVGDTGELFF.

The chain couples TRBV28 to TRBJ2-7; D possibly corresponds to TRBD1 (5 bases). The germline gives CDR1 MDHEN, CDR2 SYDVKM. The V gene lost 9 bases and the J gene lost 4 bases, with 13 bases spanning the gap. The CDR3 covers 12 residues. CDR3 nucleotides: TGTGCCAGTGTCAGGGTTGGGTACGAGCAGTACTTC. Protein product: CASVRVGYEQYF.

The chain carries TRBV6-5 and TRBJ2-2, with D uncertain. The V gene's germline CDR1 is MNHEY and CDR2 SVGAGI. This CDR3 contains 10 residues. V was shortened by 8 bases and J by 8 bases, with 6 bases between the two germline ends. Written as DNA, the CDR3 is TGTGCCAGCGGCCAGGGGGAGCTGTTTTTT. Protein: CASGQGELFF.

Note on this clone: The sample holds other DNA sequences that translate to the same CDR3. The V and J genes are TRBV19 and TRBJ1-2; maybe TRBD1 (5 bases). Trimming removed 9 bases from V and 6 bases from J, with 14 bases in between. Looked up from germline, CDR1 is LNHDA and CDR2 is SQIVND (reference sequence). The CDR3 has 12 amino acids. CDR3 sequence reads: CASRGQGNGYTF. DNA for the CDR3: TGTGCCAGCCGAGGGCAGGGCAATGGCTACACCTTC.

This clone was counted between two and nine times. The V gene is TRBV6-5, the J gene TRBJ2-1, with 7 positions matching TRBD1. The V and J ends lost 6 bases and 4 bases, in that order; junction bases with no gene match: 3. The CDR3 has 13 amino acids. Per germline, CDR1 MNHEY and CDR2 SVGAGI. The CDR3 loop is CASSPQGYNEQFF. The CDR3 DNA follows: TGTGCCAGCAGCCCACAGGGGTACAATGAGCAGTTCTTC.

Only a few counts were recorded for this clone. The DNA for the CDR3 is TGTGCCAGCAGCAGGGGGACAGGGAATTCTTACGAGCAGTACTTC. As protein: CASSRGTGNSYEQYF. V usage is TRBV21-1 and J usage is TRBJ2-7; no check of the table's D call, TRBD1, against the DNA was made. TRBV21-1 is reported as a pseudogene. The CDR3 is 15 amino acids.

This clone was found a few times. This rearrangement joins TRBV30 to TRBJ2-5; 10 positions agree with TRBD2. V trimming: 2 bases; J trimming: 5 bases; junction bases outside the gene matches: 8. Germline assignment: CDR1 GTSNPN and CDR2 SVGIG (reference sequence). There are 15 residues in the CDR3. CDR3 bases: TGTGCCTGGAGTTTACAACTAGCGGGAAAGGAGACCCAGTACTTC. Translated: CAWSLQLAGKETQYF.

In its sample, this clone was seen a few times. The chain recombines TRBV7-9 with TRBJ2-7; 7 nucleotides agree with TRBD1. Looked up from germline, CDR1 is SEHNR and CDR2 is FQNEAQ (reference sequence). The CDR3 covers 13 residues. Trimming removed 5 bases from V and 4 bases from J; junction bases left unmatched: 5. The chain's CDR3 is CASSHGTAYEQYF. DNA for the CDR3: TGTGCCAGCAGCCACGGGACAGCTTACGAGCAGTACTTC.

This clone was counted a few times. The V and J genes are TRBV7-2 and TRBJ2-7; 7 bases fit TRBD1. Germline CDR1 SGHTA, CDR2 FQGNSA. V gave up 2 bases and J gave up 3 bases; unmatched junction bases: 10. CDR3 length: 16 residues. As DNA, the CDR3 is TGTGCCAGCAGCTTAATCCCGAGGGGGCAATTCTACGAGCAGTACTTC. It specifies CASSLIPRGQFYEQYF. The full variable domain, in which reference TRBV7-2 and TRBJ2-7 provide the parts outside the CDR3, is GAGVSQSPSNKVTEKGKDVELRCDPISGHTALYWYRQSLGQGLEFLIYFQGNSAPDKSGLPSDRFSAERTGGSVSTLTIQRTQQEDSAVYLCASSLIPRGQFYEQYFGPGTRLTVT.

The chain couples TRBV6-5 to TRBJ2-5, with 9 bases matching TRBD1. Germline V gene sequence: CDR1 MNHEY, CDR2 SVGAGI. The CDR3 runs 13 residues. V shed 5 bases, J shed 4 bases, and the junction held 2 bases outside the gene matches. CDR3 in amino acids: CASSADRGETQYF. The DNA for the CDR3 is TGTGCCAGCAGTGCGGACAGGGGAGAGACCCAGTACTTC.

This clone was detected only a few times. The CDR3 region has the DNA TGTGCCAGCAGCGTAGTGGATACTGAAGCTTTCTTT. Protein: CASSVVDTEAFF. The gene calls are TRBV9 and TRBJ1-1; no clear D. Germline CDR1 is SGDLS and CDR2 is YYNGEE. V shed 0 bases and J shed 5 bases, with 5 bases lying between them. There are 12 residues in the CDR3.